The 20 T cell receptor beta chains given below trace back to one sample, sequenced in a study of blood T cells in healthy people across ages. The second PCR ran about 7 to 12 cycles with a sample-barcoded 5' primer and J-beta primers. TCRdb re-derived calls from the 5' RACE reads in MiXCR, one entry per CDR3 protein. The sample lists about 1.8 million distinct CDR3 sequences, less than 50% occurring once. Sequenced material: blood. Receptors originate from a woman between 35 and 50 years old in good health.

This clonotype was picked up a small number of times. The V call is TRBV7-2, the J call TRBJ1-4, with TRBD1 matching over 7 bases. This CDR3 comprises 14 residues. With 4 bases clipped from V and 5 bases from J, the junction kept 4 bases outside the gene matches. Germline V gene lookup returns CDR1 SGHTA and CDR2 FQGNSA. CDR3 nucleotides: TGTGCCAGCAGCTCAGGGGGTTGGAATGAAAAACTGTTTTTT. Protein product: CASSSGGWNEKLFF.

The rearrangement links TRBV7-2 to TRBJ2-5; 7 bases are a match to TRBD1. J gave up 6 bases and V 1 base, and 11 bases lay outside the gene matches. Germline assignment: CDR1 SGHTA and CDR2 FQGNSA. This CDR3 spans 16 amino acids. CDR3 nucleotides: TGTGCCAGCAGCTTAGTTGACAGGGTCGTAGGAAAGACCCAGTACTTC. Encoded protein: CASSLVDRVVGKTQYF.

This clonotype was counted a few times. J is TRBJ1-5 and V is TRBV7-2, with D maybe TRBD1 (6 bases). V was trimmed by 4 bases and J by 2 bases, leaving 9 bases between them. Looked up from germline, CDR1 is SGHTA and CDR2 is FQGNSA. CDR3 length: 14 residues. As DNA, the CDR3 is TGTGCCAGCAGCTCGGAGGGGGGCAATCAGCCCCAGCATTTT. It is translated as CASSSEGGNQPQHF. The variable domain in full, completed from reference TRBV7-2 and TRBJ1-5, reads GAGVSQSPSNKVTEKGKDVELRCDPISGHTALYWYRQSLGQGLEFLIYFQGNSAPDKSGLPSDRFSAERTGGSVSTLTIQRTQQEDSAVYLCASSSEGGNQPQHFGDGTRLSIL.

In regard to this clonotype: One junction end does not reproduce the germline sequence, and a read error may be involved. The chain links TRBV6-4 to TRBJ1-2, with D possibly TRBD1 on 6 matching bases. The CDR3 is 15 residues long. CDR1 and CDR2 from the germline V gene are MRHNA and SNTAGT. The CDR3 sequence: CTSSASGAAVYGYTF. The CDR3 DNA follows: TGTACCAGCAGCGCCTCGGGGGCCGCGGTCTATGGCTACACCTTC.

V is TRBV6-5 and J is TRBJ2-5; D tentatively reads TRBD1 or TRBD2 (6 bases each). Trimming took 5 bases from V and 1 from J, leaving 17 bases between them. Germline CDR1 and CDR2: MNHEY and SVGAGI. This CDR3 is built from 16 residues. CDR3 sequence: CASSRHREVAQETQYF. The CDR3 DNA reads as TGTGCCAGCAGTCGACACAGGGAGGTGGCCCAAGAGACCCAGTACTTC.

This rearrangement joins TRBV6-2 or TRBV6-3 to TRBJ1-5; D is undetermined. CDR3 length equals 15 residues. V lost 6 bases and J lost 1, with 13 bases in between. Germline assignment: CDR1 MNHEY and CDR2 SVGEGT. In DNA, the CDR3 is TGTGCCAGCAGATTCCCGGACGGGAGCAATCAGCCCCAGCATTTT. Amino acids: CASRFPDGSNQPQHF.

The chain joins TRBV20-1 to TRBJ2-7; D is unresolved. The CDR3 covers 11 residues. Germline V lookup: CDR1 DFQATT, CDR2 SNEGSKA (reference sequence). V dropped 4 bases and J dropped 10 bases, with 14 bases sitting between them. CDR3 protein: CSAMSGLTQYF. The CDR3 DNA follows: TGCAGTGCTATGAGTGGGTTAACCCAGTACTTC.

This clonotype occurred a few times. J is TRBJ2-1 and V is TRBV12-3 or TRBV12-4; 9 positions agree with TRBD2. The CDR3 has 16 residues. Unmatched junction bases numbered 12, after V lost 5 bases and J lost 7 bases. This chain's CDR3 is CASSMIGLAGMNEQFF. In DNA form, the CDR3 reads TGTGCCAGCAGTATGATAGGGCTAGCGGGGATGAATGAGCAGTTCTTC.

This clonotype turned up a few times. The chain has TRBV10-3 and TRBJ1-4, with D possibly being TRBD1 (5 bases). Deletions cut 6 bases from V and 4 bases from J, with 9 bases between. This CDR3 has 13 amino acids. Germline lookup yields CDR1 ENHRY and CDR2 SYGVKD. Here the CDR3 reads CAISDSNNEKLFF. The CDR3 coding sequence is TGTGCCATCAGCGACAGTAATAATGAAAAACTGTTTTTT.

V usage is TRBV28 and J usage is TRBJ2-7; D perhaps matches TRBD2 (6 bases). CDR1 MDHEN and CDR2 SYDVKM come from the germline V gene. CDR3 length equals 16 residues. V lost 2 bases and J 7 bases, leaving 21 bases between the germline ends. In DNA form, the CDR3 reads TGTGCCAGCAGTTTAGGGTCGGCGGGGTCCTACAATGAGCAGTACTTC. Its protein product is CASSLGSAGSYNEQYF.

The chain combines TRBV24-1 with TRBJ2-3; D unresolved. The V end was cut by 0 bases, the J end by 2 bases, with 5 bases between. This CDR3 spans 14 amino acids. CDR1 KGHDR and CDR2 SFDVKD come from the germline V gene. The CDR3 sequence: CATSDLPVTDTQYF. The CDR3 nucleotides are TGTGCCACCAGTGATTTGCCAGTCACAGATACGCAGTATTTT.

This clonotype was counted once. The rearrangement links TRBV6-6 to TRBJ2-5; TRBD2 matches 9 bases. The last part of the DNA fits TRBJ2-7 better; the J call may be wrong. The V gene's germline CDR1 is MNHNY and CDR2 SVGAGI (reference sequence). The CDR3 is made up of 16 amino acids. The CDR3 loop is CASRRVLAGRENEQYF. CDR3 bases: TGTGCCAGCAGAAGGGTGCTAGCGGGGCGAGAGAACGAGCAGTACTTC.

The V call is TRBV6-6, the J call TRBJ2-3; 11 bases map to TRBD2. The V segment lost 8 bases and the J segment 2 bases; nucleotides outside the gene matches: 12. CDR3 length: 17 residues. Germline values: CDR1 MNHNY, CDR2 SVGAGI (reference sequence). CDR3 sequence (DNA): TGTGCCAGCGCTCGGGTCCTAGCGGGGGGCTCCACAGATACGCAGTATTTT. This translates into CASARVLAGGSTDTQYF.

This rearrangement joins TRBV4-1 to TRBJ2-3, with D perhaps matching TRBD2 (6 bases). CDR3 size: 15 residues. Trimming removed 2 bases from V and 0 bases from J, with 9 bases in between. CDR1 MGHRA and CDR2 YSYEKL come from the germline V gene. CDR3 DNA: TGCGCCAGCAGCCAAAATAGCGGAAGCACAGATACGCAGTATTTT. Protein sequence: CASSQNSGSTDTQYF.

The chain has TRBV4-3 and TRBJ2-7; unclear D gene. This CDR3 is 15 amino acids long. V lost 0 bases and J 0 bases, leaving 9 bases between the germline ends. In germline, CDR1 is LGHNA, CDR2 YSLEER. The CDR3 DNA is TGCGCCAGCAGCCAAGAATTGAAGTCCTCCTACGAGCAGTACTTC. This codes for CASSQELKSSYEQYF.

This clonotype was counted between two and nine times. The chain joins TRBV7-2 to TRBJ2-1; the match to TRBD2 covers 8 bases. The germline CDR1 and CDR2 sequences are SGHTA and FQGNSA. The CDR3 consists of 16 residues. V dropped 1 base and J dropped 7; count of bases not matched to a gene: 9. CDR3 sequence: CASSLGGGAGGNEQFF. The CDR3 coding sequence is TGTGCCAGCAGCTTAGGTGGGGGGGCGGGAGGAAATGAGCAGTTCTTC.

CDR3 in DNA: TGCAGTGCTAGAGAGGAAAAACTGTTTTTT. Encoded protein: CSAREEKLFF. The chain recombines TRBV20-1 with TRBJ1-4; D ambiguous. Germline CDR1 DFQATT, CDR2 SNEGSKA (reference sequence). The CDR3 covers 10 residues. Trimming left V 0 bases short and J 8 bases short, with 1 base between.

The V gene is TRBV7-2, the J gene TRBJ1-1; tentative D call: TRBD1 (5 bases). The CDR3 runs 16 residues. Per the germline V gene, CDR1 is SGHTA and CDR2 is FQGNSA. The V and J ends lost 5 bases and 1 base respectively, with 17 bases between them. CDR3 nucleotides: TGTGCCAGCAGCCTATCCAGCTTCAGGGAGAACACTGAAGCTTTCTTT. Protein sequence: CASSLSSFRENTEAFF.

The gene calls are TRBV7-9 and TRBJ1-5, with a possible D match to TRBD1 (5 bases). Trimming shortened V by 1 base and J by 9 bases, and 16 bases separated the two germline ends. The germline gives CDR1 SEHNR, CDR2 FQNEAQ (reference sequence). CDR3 size: 15 residues. The CDR3 loop reads CASSLDGTAGVPQHF. Here the CDR3 DNA reads TGTGCCAGCAGCTTAGACGGCACGGCGGGGGTGCCCCAGCATTTT.

This clonotype was counted only a few times. The rearrangement links TRBV6-6 to TRBJ2-3; D possibly uses TRBD1 or TRBD2 (5 bases each). This CDR3 region has 13 residues. V lost 4 bases and J 4 bases, leaving 9 bases between the germline ends. Per the germline V gene, CDR1 is MNHNY and CDR2 is SVGAGI (reference sequence). The CDR3 bases are TGTGCCAGCAGTTCGAGGGGCCCAGATACGCAGTATTTT. This gives the protein CASSSRGPDTQYF.